This TCR beta chain was documented in a study of cytomegalovirus exposure and HLA in healthy donors. General study results and limits: Among donors in an Asian-associated ancestry cluster, a later analysis reportedly found fewer N-insertions than the roughly 650-donor mean.

The length of the CDR3 is 15 residues. The V gene's germline CDR1 is SGHDN and CDR2 FVKESK. Trimming removed 1 base from V and 2 bases from J; junction bases left unmatched: 4. In the PCR, 60 Vbeta and 13 Jbeta primers were used. Libraries were prepared by immunoSEQ multiplex PCR; TCRdb keeps only in-frame clonotypes and omits some of them. The data hold fewer than 150,000 clones, with roughly 72% observed a single time. With regard to this clone: Its target is unknown.

The sequencing input was PBMCs. V and J are TRBV14 and TRBJ2-7, with TRBD1 matching 8 bases. The TCR sequence derives from a woman between 50 and 59 years old in good health and CMV-seropositive. CDR3 in amino acids: CASSQVDRATYEQYF. For the CDR3, the DNA is TGTGCCAGCAGCCAAGTGGACAGGGCAACCTACGAGCAGTACTTC.